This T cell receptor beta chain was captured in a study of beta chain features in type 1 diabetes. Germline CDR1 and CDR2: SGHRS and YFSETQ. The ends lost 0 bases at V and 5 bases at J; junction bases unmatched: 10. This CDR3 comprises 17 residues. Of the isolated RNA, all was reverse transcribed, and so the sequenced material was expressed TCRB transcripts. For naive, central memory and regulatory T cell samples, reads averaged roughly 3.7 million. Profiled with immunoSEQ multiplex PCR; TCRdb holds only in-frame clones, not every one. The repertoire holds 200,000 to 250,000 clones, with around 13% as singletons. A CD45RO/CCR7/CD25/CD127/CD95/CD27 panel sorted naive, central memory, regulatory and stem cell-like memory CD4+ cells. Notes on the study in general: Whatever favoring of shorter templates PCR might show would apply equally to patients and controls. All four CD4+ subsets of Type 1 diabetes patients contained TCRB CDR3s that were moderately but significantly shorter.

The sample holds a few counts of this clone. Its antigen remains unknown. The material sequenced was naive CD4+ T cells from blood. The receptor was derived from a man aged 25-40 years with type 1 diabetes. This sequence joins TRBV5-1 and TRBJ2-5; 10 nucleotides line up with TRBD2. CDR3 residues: CASSLESSGGAAETQYF. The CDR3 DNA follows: TGCGCCAGCAGCTTGGAATCCAGCGGGGGGGCCGCCGAGACCCAGTACTTC.